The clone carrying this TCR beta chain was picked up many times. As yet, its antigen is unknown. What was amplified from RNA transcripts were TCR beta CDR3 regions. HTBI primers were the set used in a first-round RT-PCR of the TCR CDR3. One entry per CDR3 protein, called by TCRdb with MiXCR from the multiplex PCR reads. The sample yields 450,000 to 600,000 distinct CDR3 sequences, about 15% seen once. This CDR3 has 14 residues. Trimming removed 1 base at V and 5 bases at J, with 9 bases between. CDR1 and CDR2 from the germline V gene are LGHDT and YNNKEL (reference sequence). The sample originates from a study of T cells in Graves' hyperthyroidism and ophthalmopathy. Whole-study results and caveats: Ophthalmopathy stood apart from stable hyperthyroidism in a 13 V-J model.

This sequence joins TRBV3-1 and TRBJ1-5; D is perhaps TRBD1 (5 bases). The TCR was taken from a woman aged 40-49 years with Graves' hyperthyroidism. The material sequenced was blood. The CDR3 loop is CASSQAGRDQPQHF. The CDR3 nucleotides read TGTGCCAGCAGCCAAGCGGGACGGGATCAGCCCCAGCATTTT. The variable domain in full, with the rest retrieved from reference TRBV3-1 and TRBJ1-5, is DTAVSQTPKYLVTQMGNDKSIKCEQNLGHDTMYWYKQDSKKFLKIMFSYNNKELIINETVPNRFSPKSPDKAHLNLHINSLELGDSAVYFCASSQAGRDQPQHFGDGTRLSIL.